Sequencing of this T cell receptor beta chain was carried out in a study of identical twins. Only a few counts were recorded for this clonotype. Each CDR3 protein is one row after TCRdb ran MiXCR on the 5' RACE reads. Counted here are about 810,000 distinct CDR3 sequences, approximately 13% occurring once; the ten biggest clones make up around 1.5%. These same records also appear under a second study, on yellow fever vaccine responses in identical twins.

Sequencing was performed on PBMCs. This TCR was recovered from a woman younger than 35 in good health.

Here the CDR3 reads CASSRQGEGLNEQFF. The CDR3 bases are TGTGCCAGCAGTCGACAGGGAGAAGGTTTGAATGAGCAGTTCTTC. The chain is built from TRBV6-1 and TRBJ2-1, with 7 bases fitting TRBD1. CDR1 is MNHNS and CDR2 is SASEGT in the germline V gene. V was clipped by 5 bases and J by 7 bases; unmatched bases: 11. The CDR3 length is 15 residues.